This T cell receptor (beta chain) stems from a study of vaccination effects on CD4 cells after COVID-19. Data came from immunoSEQ multiplex PCR; TCRdb stores just in-frame clones and leaves some out. The sample has 45,000 to 65,000 clones; roughly 80% are singletons. Findings and caveats of the study: Marked clonal contraction was seen late after vaccination (in both infection- and vaccine-induced clones).

CDR3 size: 16 residues. Germline V gene data show CDR1 as SQVTM and CDR2 as ANQGSEA. The V gene end was trimmed by 1 base and the J gene end by 1 base; junction bases not matched to a gene: 7. ViraFEST expansion of antigen-specific CD4+ T cells with viral peptide pools preceded sequencing. An approximately ten-day culture period preceded the isolation of CD4+ T cells. About this clone: Its antigen is not known.

This chain joins TRBV29-1 and TRBJ2-3; 8 bases align to TRBD2. Sequencing used CD4+ T cells from PBMCs cultured with HCoV-229E spike peptides, obtained before COVID-19 vaccination. The TCR originated in a human donor who received a COVID-19 vaccine. CDR3 amino acids: CSVEGSAGGGTDTQYF. The CDR3 coding sequence is TGCAGCGTTGAAGGGTCGGCGGGGGGCGGCACAGATACGCAGTATTTT.